This T cell receptor (beta chain) was sequenced for a study of blood T cell repertoires in COVID-19. This CDR3 has 13 amino acids. Looked up from germline, CDR1 is SGHRS and CDR2 is YFSETQ. V lost 0 bases and J lost 1, with 4 bases in between. This clone was counted once. Data came from immunoSEQ multiplex PCR; TCRdb stores just in-frame clones and leaves some out. The sample holds about 400,000 clones, just over 85% seen once. The sample taken for sequencing was peripheral blood. This receptor was taken from a woman aged 25-40 years with active or convalescent COVID-19. The V gene is TRBV5-1, the J gene TRBJ2-5; no clear D. CDR3 nucleotide sequence: TGCGCCAGCAGCTTGGCCGTCCAAGAGACCCAGTACTTC. Translated, it gives CASSLAVQETQYF.